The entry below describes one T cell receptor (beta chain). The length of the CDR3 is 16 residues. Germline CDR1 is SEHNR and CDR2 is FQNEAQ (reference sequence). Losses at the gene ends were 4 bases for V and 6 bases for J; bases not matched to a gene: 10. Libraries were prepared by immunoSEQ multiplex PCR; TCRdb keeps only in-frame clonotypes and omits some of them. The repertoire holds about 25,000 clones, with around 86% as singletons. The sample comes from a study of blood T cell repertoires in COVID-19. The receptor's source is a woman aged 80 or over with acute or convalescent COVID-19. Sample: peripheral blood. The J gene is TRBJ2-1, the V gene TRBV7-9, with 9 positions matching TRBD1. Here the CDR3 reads CASSSSGTGSRNEQFF. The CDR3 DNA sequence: TGTGCCAGCAGCTCTTCCGGGACAGGGAGTCGCAATGAGCAGTTCTTC. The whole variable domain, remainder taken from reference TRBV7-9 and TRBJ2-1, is DTGVSQNPRHKITKRGQNVTFRCDPISEHNRLYWYRQTLGQGPEFLTYFQNEAQLEKSRLLSDRFSAERPKGSFSTLEIQRTEQGDSAMYLCASSSSGTGSRNEQFFGPGTRLTVL.